Listed below are T cell receptor beta chains from one sample, sequenced in a study of T-cell reconstitution after alpha-beta-depleted transplantation in children. TCRdb re-called the PCR reads with MiXCR, one entry per CDR3 protein. Among about 830,000 distinct CDR3 sequences, roughly 15% were seen once, and the ten largest hold around 4.5%. Material: PBMCs, mostly from graft donor cells, obtained 360 days after TCRalphabeta/CD19-depleted stem cell transplant. These receptors came from a male patient younger than 18 who had a stem cell transplant for acute lymphoblastic leukemia, so the T cells may come from the graft donor. CDR3s include the opening cysteine and the closing phenylalanine or tryptophan. D genes are given only for firm matches. Not every row has a clone size; where given, it reads once, few, many or a size class.

clone size,J gene,V gene,D gene,CDR3 protein,CDR3 DNA
few,TRBJ2-2,TRBV29-1,.,CSGIEDMNTGELFF,TGCAGCGGGATAGAGGATATGAACACCGGGGAGCTGTTTTTT
.,TRBJ2-1,TRBV7-9,.,CASSFAGRLNEQFF,TGTGCCAGCAGCTTCGCTGGGCGACTCAATGAGCAGTTCTTC
.,TRBJ2-7,TRBV7-2,TRBD2,CASRLSGRRDYEQYF,TGTGCCAGCAGACTTAGCGGGAGAAGGGACTACGAGCAGTACTTC
many,TRBJ2-1,TRBV29-1,.,CSVVWSANEQFF,TGCAGCGTTGTATGGTCGGCGAATGAGCAGTTCTTC
.,TRBJ2-7,TRBV4-2,.,CASSQARAYEQYF,TGTGCCAGCAGCCAAGCCCGGGCATACGAGCAGTACTTC
few,TRBJ2-1,TRBV7-9,.,CASSSPYKNEQFF,TGTGCCAGCAGCTCCCCTTACAAGAATGAGCAGTTCTTC
.,TRBJ1-1,TRBV24-1,.,CATSDFMQGDTEAFF,TGTGCCACCAGTGATTTTATGCAGGGTGACACTGAAGCTTTCTTT
many,TRBJ2-3,TRBV5-6,.,CASSLEGGVGTDTQYF,TGTGCCAGCAGCTTGGAGGGGGGAGTCGGCACAGATACGCAGTATTTT
few,TRBJ2-1,TRBV6-5,TRBD2,CASSYPGLTNNEQFF,TGTGCCAGCAGTTACCCGGGACTAACGAACAATGAGCAGTTCTTC
once,TRBJ2-1,TRBV10-2,TRBD2,CASSDGTSGSSYNEQFF,TGCGCCAGCAGTGACGGGACTAGCGGGAGCTCCTACAATGAGCAGTTCTTC
few,TRBJ1-2,TRBV5-1,.,CASSLDLGPTGYTF,TGCGCCAGCAGCTTGGATTTGGGCCCAACTGGCTACACCTTC
many,TRBJ2-7,TRBV5-1,.,CASSLLSRDEPYEQYF,TGCGCCAGCAGCTTGCTATCGAGGGACGAACCTTACGAGCAGTACTTC
.,TRBJ2-3,TRBV12-5,TRBD2,CASGFSPIPLLLAGPRHGTDTQYF,TGTGCTAGTGGTTTTTCCCCGATTCCTCTCCTGCTAGCGGGACCCCGGCACGGCACAGATACGCAGTATTTT
.,TRBJ2-3,TRBV12-3/TRBV12-4,TRBD2,CASTHAPSGTDTQYF,TGTGCCAGCACCCACGCCCCTAGCGGTACAGATACGCAGTATTTT
few,TRBJ2-1,TRBV9,.,CASSVRFGGDSSYNEQFF,TGTGCCAGCAGCGTACGGTTCGGAGGCGACAGCTCCTACAATGAGCAGTTCTTC
few,TRBJ1-6,TRBV5-4,.,CASSFIPDNSPLHF,TGTGCCAGCAGCTTCATCCCAGATAATTCACCCCTCCACTTT
.,TRBJ2-5,TRBV7-8,.,CASSLAFPGTQYF,TGTGCCAGCAGCTTAGCTTTCCCAGGGACCCAGTACTTC
.,TRBJ2-7,TRBV25-1,TRBD2,CASSPSKSGLGTYEQYF,TGTGCCAGCAGTCCCTCCAAGAGCGGACTAGGGACCTACGAGCAGTACTTC
few,TRBJ2-1,TRBV3-1,.,CASSQRSKNNEQFF,TGTGCCAGCAGCCAAAGGTCTAAGAACAATGAGCAGTTCTTC
.,TRBJ1-1,TRBV7-9,.,CASAGAWGTEAFF,TGTGCCAGCGCGGGGGCGTGGGGCACTGAAGCTTTCTTT
.,TRBJ2-3,TRBV12-3/TRBV12-4,TRBD2,CASPPPLAGLADTQYF,TGTGCCAGCCCCCCTCCCCTAGCGGGGCTGGCAGATACGCAGTATTTT
.,TRBJ1-1,TRBV12-3/TRBV12-4,.,CASSLGSGPGDTEAFF,TGTGCCAGCAGTTTAGGCTCCGGGCCTGGGGACACTGAAGCTTTCTTT
.,TRBJ2-5,TRBV4-1,TRBD2,CASSQGGLAGGWSGETQYF,TGCGCCAGCAGCCAAGGGGGACTAGCGGGAGGTTGGTCCGGAGAGACCCAGTACTTC
many,TRBJ2-3,TRBV14,.,CASSQDAGLKFGERDTQYF,TGTGCCAGCAGCCAAGACGCCGGACTCAAGTTTGGGGAGAGAGATACGCAGTATTTT
once,TRBJ2-7,TRBV29-1,.,CSVGYRDYEQYF,TGCAGCGTTGGTTACAGAGACTACGAGCAGTACTTC
few,TRBJ1-1,TRBV29-1,.,CSVAPSEAFF,TGCAGCGTTGCCCCATCAGAAGCTTTCTTT
many,TRBJ1-4,TRBV6-5,.,CASSYSKGSPEVLFF,TGTGCCAGCAGTTACTCGAAGGGCAGCCCTGAGGTGCTGTTTTTT
.,TRBJ2-1,TRBV12-3/TRBV12-4,.,CASCLAPAGRAFSYNEQFF,TGTGCCAGCTGTTTAGCGCCTGCGGGACGGGCGTTCTCCTACAATGAGCAGTTCTTC
.,TRBJ1-4,TRBV25-1,TRBD1,CASRSRGQGRASEKLFF,TGTGCCAGCAGATCCAGGGGACAGGGCCGTGCTAGTGAAAAACTGTTTTTT
many,TRBJ2-1,TRBV9,.,CASSVQTGHTYNEQFF,TGTGCCAGCAGCGTTCAAACTGGTCACACCTACAATGAGCAGTTCTTC
once,TRBJ2-7,TRBV7-9,.,CASSLGQGNFHEQYF,TGTGCCAGCAGCTTAGGCCAGGGGAATTTCCACGAGCAGTACTTC
.,TRBJ1-1,TRBV2,.,CASSPDIMNTEAFF,TGTGCCAGCAGTCCGGACATCATGAACACTGAAGCTTTCTTT
.,TRBJ2-3,TRBV11-2,TRBD2,CASSLELAGEPTQGKSYF,TGTGCCAGCAGCTTAGAACTAGCGGGAGAACCCACCCAAGGAAAGTCGTATTTT
.,TRBJ1-1,TRBV15,.,CATSRVLEGTTEAFF,TGTGCCACCAGCAGAGTTTTAGAGGGGACCACTGAAGCTTTCTTT
many,TRBJ2-5,TRBV15,TRBD1,CATSRGQGYQETQYF,TGTGCCACCAGCAGGGGACAGGGGTACCAAGAGACCCAGTACTTC